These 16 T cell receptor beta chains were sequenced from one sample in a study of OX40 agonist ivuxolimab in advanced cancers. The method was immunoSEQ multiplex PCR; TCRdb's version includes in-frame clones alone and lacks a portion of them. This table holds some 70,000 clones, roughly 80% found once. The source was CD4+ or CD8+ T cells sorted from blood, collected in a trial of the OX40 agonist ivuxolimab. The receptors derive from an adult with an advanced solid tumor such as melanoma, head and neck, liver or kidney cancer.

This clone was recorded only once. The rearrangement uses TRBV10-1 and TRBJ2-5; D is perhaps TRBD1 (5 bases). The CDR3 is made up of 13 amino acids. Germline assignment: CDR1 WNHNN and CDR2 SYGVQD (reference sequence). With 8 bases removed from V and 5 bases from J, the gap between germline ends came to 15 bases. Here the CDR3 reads CASCLRVGETQYF. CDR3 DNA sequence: TGCGCCAGCTGTCTCAGGGTAGGGGAGACCCAGTACTTC.

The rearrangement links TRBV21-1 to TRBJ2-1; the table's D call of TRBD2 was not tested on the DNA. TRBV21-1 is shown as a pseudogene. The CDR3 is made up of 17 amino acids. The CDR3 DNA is TGTGCCAGCAGCAAAGGGGCTAGCGGGAGGGAAGCCGATGAGCAGTTCTTC. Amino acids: CASSKGASGREADEQFF.

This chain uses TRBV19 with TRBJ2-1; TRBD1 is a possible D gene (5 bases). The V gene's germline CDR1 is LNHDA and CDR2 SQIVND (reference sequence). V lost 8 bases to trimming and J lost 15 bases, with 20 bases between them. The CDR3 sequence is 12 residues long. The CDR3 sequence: CASSIGVSSRFF. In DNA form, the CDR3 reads TGTGCCAGTTCGATAGGGGTCTCCTCCAGGTTCTTC.

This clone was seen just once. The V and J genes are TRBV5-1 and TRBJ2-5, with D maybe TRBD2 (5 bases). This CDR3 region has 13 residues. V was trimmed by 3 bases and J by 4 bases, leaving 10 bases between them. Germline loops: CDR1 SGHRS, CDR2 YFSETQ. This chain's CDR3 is CASSWRLGETQYF. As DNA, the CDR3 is TGCGCCAGCAGCTGGAGGTTGGGAGAGACCCAGTACTTC.

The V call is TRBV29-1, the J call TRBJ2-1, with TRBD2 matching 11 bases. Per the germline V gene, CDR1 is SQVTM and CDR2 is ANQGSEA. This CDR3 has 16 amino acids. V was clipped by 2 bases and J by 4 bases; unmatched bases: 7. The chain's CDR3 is CSVESGTSGNYNEQFF. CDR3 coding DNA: TGCAGCGTTGAAAGCGGGACTAGCGGAAATTACAATGAGCAGTTCTTC.

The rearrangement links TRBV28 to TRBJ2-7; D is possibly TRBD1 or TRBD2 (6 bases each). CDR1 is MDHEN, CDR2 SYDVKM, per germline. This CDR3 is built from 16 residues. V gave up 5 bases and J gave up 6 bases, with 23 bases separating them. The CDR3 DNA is TGTGCCAGCAGTACCTCCGGGGGCCGGGTTAGGCGCGAGCAGTACGTC. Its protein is CASSTSGGRVRREQYV.

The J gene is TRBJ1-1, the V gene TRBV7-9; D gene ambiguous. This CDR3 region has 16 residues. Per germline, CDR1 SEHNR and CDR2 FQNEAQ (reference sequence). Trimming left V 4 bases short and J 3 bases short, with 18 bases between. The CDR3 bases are TGTGCCAGCAGCTCCTCTCTAGATCGCGGTGACACTGAAGCTTTCTTT. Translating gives CASSSSLDRGDTEAFF.

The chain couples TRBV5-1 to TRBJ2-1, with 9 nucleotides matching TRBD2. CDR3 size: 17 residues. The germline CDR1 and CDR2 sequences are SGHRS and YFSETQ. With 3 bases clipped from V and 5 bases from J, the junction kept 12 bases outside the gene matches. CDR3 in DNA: TGCGCCAGCAGCTCGCAGGTTAGCGGGAGAATCGACAATGAGCAGTTCTTC. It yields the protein CASSSQVSGRIDNEQFF.

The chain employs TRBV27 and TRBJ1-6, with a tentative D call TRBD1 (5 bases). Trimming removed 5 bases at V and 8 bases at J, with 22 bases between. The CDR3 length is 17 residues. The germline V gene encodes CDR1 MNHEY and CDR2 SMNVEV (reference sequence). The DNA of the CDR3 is TGTGCCAGCAGTAGTGACTGGTCGGGGGGTCTGCATTCACCCCTCCACTTT. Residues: CASSSDWSGGLHSPLHF.

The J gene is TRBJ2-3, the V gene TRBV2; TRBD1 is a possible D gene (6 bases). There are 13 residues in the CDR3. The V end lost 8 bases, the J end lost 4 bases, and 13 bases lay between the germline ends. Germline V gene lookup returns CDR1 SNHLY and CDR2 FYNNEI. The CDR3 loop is CASDRLIADTQYF. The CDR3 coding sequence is TGTGCCAGCGACAGGTTGATCGCAGATACGCAGTATTTT. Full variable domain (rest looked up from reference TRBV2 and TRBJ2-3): EPEVTQTPSHQVTQMGQEVILRCVPISNHLYFYWYRQILGQKVEFLVSFYNNEISEKSEIFDDQFSVERPDGSNFTLKIRSTKLEDSAMYFCASDRLIADTQYFGPGTRLTVL.

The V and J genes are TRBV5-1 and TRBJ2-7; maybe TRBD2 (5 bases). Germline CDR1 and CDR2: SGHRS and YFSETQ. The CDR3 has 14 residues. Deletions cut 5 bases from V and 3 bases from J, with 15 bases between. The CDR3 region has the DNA TGCGCCAGCAGATGGAGGTCCGGAGGCTACGAGCAGTACTTC. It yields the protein CASRWRSGGYEQYF.

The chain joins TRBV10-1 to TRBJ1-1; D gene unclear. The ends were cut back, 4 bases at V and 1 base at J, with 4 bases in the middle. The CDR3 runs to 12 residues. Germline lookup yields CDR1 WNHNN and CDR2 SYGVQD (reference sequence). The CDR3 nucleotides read TGCGCCAGCAGTGTGGGGAACACTGAAGCTTTCTTT. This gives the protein CASSVGNTEAFF.

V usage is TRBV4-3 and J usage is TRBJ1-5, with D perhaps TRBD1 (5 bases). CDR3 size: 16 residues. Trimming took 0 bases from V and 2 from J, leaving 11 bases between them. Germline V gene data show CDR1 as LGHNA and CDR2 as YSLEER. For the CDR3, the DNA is TGCGCCAGCAGCCAAGATGGGGGATTTGGCAATCAGCCCCAGCATTTT. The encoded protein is CASSQDGGFGNQPQHF.

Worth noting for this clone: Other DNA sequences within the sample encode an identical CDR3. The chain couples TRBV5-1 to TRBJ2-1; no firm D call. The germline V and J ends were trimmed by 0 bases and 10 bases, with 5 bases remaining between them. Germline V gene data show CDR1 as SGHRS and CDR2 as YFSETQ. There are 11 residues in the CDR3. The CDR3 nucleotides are TGCGCCAGCAGCTTGGGTGGGGAGCAGTTCTTC. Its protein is CASSLGGEQFF.

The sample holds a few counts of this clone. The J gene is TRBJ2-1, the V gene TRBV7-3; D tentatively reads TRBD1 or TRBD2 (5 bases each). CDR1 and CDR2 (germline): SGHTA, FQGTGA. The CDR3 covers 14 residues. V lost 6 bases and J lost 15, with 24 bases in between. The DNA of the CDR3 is TGTGCCAGCAGGCCCATGGGGAGAGGCTGGGACCCGTTCTTC. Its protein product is CASRPMGRGWDPFF.

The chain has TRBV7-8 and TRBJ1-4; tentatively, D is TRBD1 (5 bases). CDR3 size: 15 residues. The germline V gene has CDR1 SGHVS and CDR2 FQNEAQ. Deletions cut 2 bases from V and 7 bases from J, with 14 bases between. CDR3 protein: CASSLKRDGREKLFF. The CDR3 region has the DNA TGTGCCAGCAGCTTAAAGAGGGACGGACGTGAAAAACTGTTTTTT.